Each of the 2 T cell receptor beta chains below was sequenced from the same sample in a study of blood T cells in healthy people across ages. With a J-beta primer mix and a sample-barcoded 5' primer, a second PCR ran 7 to 11 cycles. TCRdb itself ran the 5' RACE reads through MiXCR, one entry per CDR3 protein. The profile shows some 1.5 million distinct CDR3 sequences, under 30% of them singletons. The source material was blood. These receptors originate from a woman aged 30 to 39 in good health.

The rearrangement links TRBV5-6 to TRBJ2-1; D may match TRBD1 or TRBD2 (6 bases each). This CDR3 region has 15 residues. Germline V CDR1 and CDR2: SGHDT, YYEEEE. V lost 5 bases to trimming and J lost 7 bases, with 19 bases between them. The CDR3 coding sequence is TGTGCCAGCAGGTCCCAAGGGAGGAGGGGGAATGAGCAGTTCTTC. Amino acids: CASRSQGRRGNEQFF.

Concerning this clonotype: One end of the junction does not line up with germline, which may come from a read error. The chain joins TRBV10-3 to TRBJ2-3; 7 bases are shared with TRBD1. In germline, CDR1 is ENHRY, CDR2 SYGVKD. The CDR3 loop spans 14 amino acids. CDR3 sequence: CAISDLLRTGTQYF. The CDR3 DNA reads TGTGCCATCAGTGACTTATTAAGGACAGGTACGCAGTATTTT.